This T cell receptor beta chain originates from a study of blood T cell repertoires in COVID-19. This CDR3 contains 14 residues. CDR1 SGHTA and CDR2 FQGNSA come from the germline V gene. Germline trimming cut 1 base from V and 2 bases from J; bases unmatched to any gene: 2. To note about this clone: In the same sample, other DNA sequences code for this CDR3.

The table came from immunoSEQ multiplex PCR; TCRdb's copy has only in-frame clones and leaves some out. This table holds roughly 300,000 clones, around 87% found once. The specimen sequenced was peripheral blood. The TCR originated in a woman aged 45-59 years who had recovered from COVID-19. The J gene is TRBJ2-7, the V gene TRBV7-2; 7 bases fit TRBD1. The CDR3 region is CASSLVGQAYEQYF. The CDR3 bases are TGTGCCAGCAGCTTAGTCGGACAGGCCTACGAGCAGTACTTC.